Reported below is one TCR beta chain. The sample comes from a study of blood T cell repertoires in COVID-19. Study context: Both acute and convalescent COVID-19 samples were obtained from the United States, Italy and Spain. The analysed material was cDNA or gDNA that came from T cells, B-cell-depleted T cells, or PBMCs.

Seattle patients were enrolled during active infection and followed longitudinally. Per the study methods: Estimated nucleated cell counts came from reference gene primer amplification. Data came from immunoSEQ multiplex PCR; TCRdb stores just in-frame clones and leaves some out. That table furnishes V, J and clone size, whereas the DNA furnished D and trimming. In the table there are 250,000 to 350,000 clones, approximately 85% of which are singletons. Sequenced: peripheral blood. The source of this sequence is a human donor with COVID-19, enrolled during active disease. The donor label of this sample is uncertain.

The CDR3 loop is CASSLLGTSGRASDTQYF. CDR3 DNA sequence: TGTGCCAGCAGTTTATTGGGGACTAGCGGGAGGGCGTCAGATACGCAGTATTTT. The rearrangement uses TRBV28 and TRBJ2-3; 16 bases fit TRBD2. CDR1 is MDHEN, CDR2 SYDVKM, per germline. CDR3 length: 18 amino acids. V lost 1 base, J lost 4 bases, and 5 bases stayed unmatched.